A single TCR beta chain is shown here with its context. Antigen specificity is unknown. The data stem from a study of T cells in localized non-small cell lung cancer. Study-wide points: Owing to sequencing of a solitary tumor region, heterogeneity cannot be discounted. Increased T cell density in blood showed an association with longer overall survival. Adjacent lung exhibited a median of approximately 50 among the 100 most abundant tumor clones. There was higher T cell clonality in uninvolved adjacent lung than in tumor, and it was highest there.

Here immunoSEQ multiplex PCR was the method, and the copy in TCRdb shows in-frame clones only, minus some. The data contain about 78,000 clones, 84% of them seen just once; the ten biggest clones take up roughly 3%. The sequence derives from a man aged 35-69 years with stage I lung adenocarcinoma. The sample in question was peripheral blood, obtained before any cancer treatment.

The chain's CDR3 is CASSQELTTPWDEQFF. The CDR3 region has the DNA TGCGCCAGCAGCCAAGAGTTGACTACCCCTTGGGATGAGCAGTTCTTC. The genes are TRBV4-1 and TRBJ2-1, with a tentative D call TRBD2 (5 bases). Germline lookup yields CDR1 MGHRA and CDR2 YSYEKL. V lost 0 bases, J lost 8 bases, and 17 bases lay in between. This CDR3 contains 16 residues.